This T cell receptor (beta chain) was identified during a study of shared clonotypes between healthy human individuals. The protocol was immunoSEQ multiplex PCR, while the TCRdb copy is restricted to in-frame clones and leaves out a portion. This sample has some 470,000 clones, with over 60% found just once. V was cut by 7 bases and J by 6 bases, with 12 bases left in between. Germline loops: CDR1 SNHLY, CDR2 FYNNEI. The CDR3 sequence is 12 residues long. This TCR was sampled from a woman aged 40 to 50 in good health. Some clones in this sample may be carry-over from other donors' samples. Sequencing used PBMCs. The chain is built from TRBV2 and TRBJ1-1; weak D call: TRBD1 (5 bases). CDR3 sequence reads: CASMGVGAEAFF. In DNA form, the CDR3 reads TGTGCCAGCATGGGGGTAGGCGCTGAAGCTTTCTTT.